There are many counts of the clone carrying this T cell receptor beta chain. Its matching antigen is unknown. This sample stems from a study of spatial heterogeneity in lung cancer. General study results and limits: Ubiquitous, expanded tumor-derived TCRs were more frequently observed in blood at resection than at follow-up.

Unique molecular identifiers, one per molecule, were present on every TCR cDNA molecule. TCRdb used MiXCR to reprocess the 5' RACE reads, holding one entry per CDR3 protein. The table records some 64,000 distinct CDR3 sequences, less than 10% of them present only once. Time point denoted: sample taken at primary tumor resection. Unsorted whole RNA from tumor, nontumor lung or frozen PBMC underwent sequencing. Donors were roughly 72 untreated early-stage non-small cell lung cancer patients. Trimming pared 4 bases from V and 1 base from J, leaving 12 bases between. CDR1 is SGHRS and CDR2 is YFSETQ in the germline V gene. This CDR3 is built from 14 residues.

The sequences come from PBMCs, collected at surgery. The chain links TRBV5-1 to TRBJ2-7; maybe TRBD1 (5 bases). This receptor was identified in a female donor with early-stage non-small cell lung cancer. CDR3 region: CASSKNGASYEQYV. The DNA for the CDR3 is TGCGCCAGCAGCAAGAATGGGGCTTCCTACGAGCAGTACGTC.